The 12 T cell receptor beta chains listed next were all sequenced from one sample in a study of CD8 T cells in ankylosing spondylitis. Notes on the study in general: A TCR beta motif made of about 8 highly homologous variants seemed typical of ankylosing spondylitis blood.

These receptors lack a known antigen. TCRdb called the 5' RACE reads again in MiXCR, with one record for every CDR3 protein. The sample yields 500,000 to 650,000 distinct CDR3 sequences, about 5.2% seen once. The sample comprised blood, either unsorted or a sorted T cell fraction (not recorded which). The receptors were gathered from a male donor with ankylosing spondylitis.

Ten or more counts support this clonotype. The V call is TRBV6-1, the J call TRBJ1-5; D call uncertain. The V gene lost 7 bases and the J gene lost 4 bases, with 17 bases spanning the gap. In germline, CDR1 is MNHNS, CDR2 SASEGT. The CDR3 length is 15 residues. For the CDR3, the DNA is TGTGCCAGCAACGCCCGGGGAGGCGGGAATCAGCCCCAGCATTTT. This codes for CASNARGGGNQPQHF.

This clonotype appeared many times. The V gene is TRBV20-1, the J gene TRBJ1-5; D uncertain. CDR3 size: 17 residues. Germline CDR1 is DFQATT and CDR2 is SNEGSKA (reference sequence). Trimming shortened V by 0 bases and J by 0 bases, and 15 bases separated the two germline ends. The CDR3 bases are TGCAGTGCTAGAGATCATGGTTTGGCCGGTAGCAATCAGCCCCAGCATTTT. This sequence encodes CSARDHGLAGSNQPQHF.

This clonotype was seen more than once but under ten times. The rearrangement links TRBV7-9 to TRBJ1-1; no definite D call. The CDR3 is 14 residues long. Looked up from germline, CDR1 is SEHNR and CDR2 is FQNEAQ (reference sequence). V lost 2 bases and J 2 bases, leaving 9 bases between the germline ends. The CDR3 here is CASSLPQANTEAFF. The CDR3 nucleotides read TGTGCCAGCAGCTTACCGCAGGCTAACACTGAAGCTTTCTTT. The full variable domain, rest sourced from reference TRBV7-9 and TRBJ1-1, is DTGVSQNPRHKITKRGQNVTFRCDPISEHNRLYWYRQTLGQGPEFLTYFQNEAQLEKSRLLSDRFSAERPKGSFSTLEIQRTEQGDSAMYLCASSLPQANTEAFFGQGTRLTVV.

The sample holds many counts of this clonotype. This chain joins TRBV20-1 and TRBJ2-7; 9 bases are a match to TRBD1. The CDR3 extends over 13 amino acids. In germline, CDR1 is DFQATT, CDR2 SNEGSKA (reference sequence). The V gene end was trimmed by 5 bases and the J gene end by 2 bases; junction bases not matched to a gene: 4. In DNA, the CDR3 is TGCAGTGCTTCACAGGGGGCAACCTACGAGCAGTACTTC. Encoded protein: CSASQGATYEQYF.

This clonotype has a count of ten or more. V is TRBV9 and J is TRBJ1-4; the D gene is possibly TRBD1 (5 bases). Trimming left V 3 bases short and J 5 bases short, with 14 bases between. The length of the CDR3 is 15 residues. Germline V gene lookup returns CDR1 SGDLS and CDR2 YYNGEE. This CDR3 is CASSAWGNLNEKLFF. Written as DNA, the CDR3 is TGTGCCAGCAGCGCTTGGGGGAATCTAAATGAAAAACTGTTTTTT.

This clonotype appeared many times. V is TRBV24-1 and J is TRBJ2-2, with 8 bases aligning to TRBD1. The CDR3 runs to 16 residues. Per the germline V gene, CDR1 is KGHDR and CDR2 is SFDVKD. V lost 4 bases and J lost 3; bases outside the gene matches: 6. CDR3 nucleotide sequence: TGTGCCACCAGTGACTGGACAGGGTCGTACACCGGGGAGCTGTTTTTT. Protein sequence: CATSDWTGSYTGELFF.

This clonotype was detected ten times or more. V usage is TRBV4-2 and J usage is TRBJ2-5, with D perhaps matching TRBD2 (5 bases). The V end was cut by 6 bases, the J end by 7 bases, with 12 bases between. Per the germline V gene, CDR1 is LGHNA and CDR2 is YNFKEQ. The CDR3 runs 12 residues. The CDR3 region is CASSPAGGTQYF. The CDR3 nucleotides read TGTGCCAGCAGTCCGGCGGGCGGGACCCAGTACTTC.

The sample holds many counts of this clonotype. V usage is TRBV27 and J usage is TRBJ1-2; D not resolved. This CDR3 region has 14 residues. Per the germline V gene, CDR1 is MNHEY and CDR2 is SMNVEV (reference sequence). V lost 5 bases and J 8 bases, leaving 18 bases between the germline ends. The CDR3 loop reads CASSLRASLVGYTF. In nucleotides, the CDR3 is TGTGCCAGCAGTCTCCGGGCTTCGTTGGTAGGCTACACCTTC.

The table lists this clonotype with many counts. The genes are TRBV20-1 and TRBJ1-2, with D perhaps TRBD1 (6 bases). The V end lost 3 bases, the J end lost 2 bases, and 10 bases lay between the germline ends. CDR3 length: 13 residues. Germline lookup yields CDR1 DFQATT and CDR2 SNEGSKA (reference sequence). The CDR3 coding sequence is TGCAGTGCTAGGAGGACAGACAACTATGGCTACACCTTC. Protein sequence: CSARRTDNYGYTF.

This clonotype occurred many times. The gene calls are TRBV10-3 and TRBJ2-2; 9 nucleotides line up with TRBD1. Germline V lookup: CDR1 ENHRY, CDR2 SYGVKD. V was pared by 6 bases and J by 7 bases, with 12 bases of the junction left unmatched. The CDR3 is 16 residues long. In DNA, the CDR3 is TGTGCCATCAGCAGCAACAGGGGGCGCGTTGGCGGGGAGCTGTTTTTT. Residues: CAISSNRGRVGGELFF.

This clonotype showed up many times. V gene TRBV3-1 combines with J gene TRBJ1-6; D is uncertain. CDR1 and CDR2 (germline): LGHDT, YNNKEL (reference sequence). This CDR3 spans 12 amino acids. The V end lost 6 bases, the J end lost 9 bases, and 9 bases lay between the germline ends. This CDR3 reads CASRGPGSPLHF. The CDR3 region has the DNA TGTGCCAGCAGGGGCCCGGGTTCACCCCTCCACTTT. Using reference TRBV3-1 and TRBJ1-6 for the parts outside the CDR3, the full variable domain is DTAVSQTPKYLVTQMGNDKSIKCEQNLGHDTMYWYKQDSKKFLKIMFSYNNKELIINETVPNRFSPKSPDKAHLNLHINSLELGDSAVYFCASRGPGSPLHFGNGTRLTVT.

This clonotype has at least ten counts. The V gene is TRBV20-1, the J gene TRBJ2-3; TRBD2 matches at 7 bases. The V gene's germline CDR1 is DFQATT and CDR2 SNEGSKA (reference sequence). V lost 2 bases, J lost 2 bases, and 10 bases stayed unmatched. The CDR3 is 16 residues long. The CDR3 sequence is CSARTLADAFTDTQYF. The CDR3 nucleotides are TGCAGTGCTAGAACCCTAGCGGACGCCTTCACAGATACGCAGTATTTT.